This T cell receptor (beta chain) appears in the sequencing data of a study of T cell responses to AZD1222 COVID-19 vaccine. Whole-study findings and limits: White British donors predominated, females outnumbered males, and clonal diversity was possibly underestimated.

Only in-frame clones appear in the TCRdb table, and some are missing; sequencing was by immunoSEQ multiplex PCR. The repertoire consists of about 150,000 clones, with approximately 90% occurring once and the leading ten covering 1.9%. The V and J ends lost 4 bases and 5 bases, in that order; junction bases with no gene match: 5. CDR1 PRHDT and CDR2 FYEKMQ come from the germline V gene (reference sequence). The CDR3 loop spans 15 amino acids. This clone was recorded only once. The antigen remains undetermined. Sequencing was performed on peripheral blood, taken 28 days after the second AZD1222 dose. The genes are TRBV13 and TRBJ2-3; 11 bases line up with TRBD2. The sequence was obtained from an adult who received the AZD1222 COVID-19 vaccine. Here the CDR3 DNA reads TGTGCCAGCAGCTCGACTAGCGGGACGCGAGATACGCAGTATTTT. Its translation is CASSSTSGTRDTQYF.